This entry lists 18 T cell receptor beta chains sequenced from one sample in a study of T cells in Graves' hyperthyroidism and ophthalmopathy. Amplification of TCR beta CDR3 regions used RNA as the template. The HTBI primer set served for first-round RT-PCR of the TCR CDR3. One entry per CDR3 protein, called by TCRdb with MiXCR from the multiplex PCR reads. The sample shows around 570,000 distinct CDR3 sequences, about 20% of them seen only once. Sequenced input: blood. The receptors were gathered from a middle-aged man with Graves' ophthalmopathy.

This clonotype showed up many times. CDR3 residues: CASSLPTGVHTEQYF. The CDR3 DNA reads as TGTGCCAGCTCACTTCCGACAGGAGTACATACGGAGCAGTACTTC. The chain uses TRBV18 and TRBJ2-7; the D gene is possibly TRBD1 (6 bases). V shed 4 bases and J shed 7 bases, with 20 bases lying between them. CDR3 length: 15 residues. Germline CDR1 reads KGHSH; CDR2 reads LQKENI.

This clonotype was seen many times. In nucleotides, the CDR3 is TGTGCCAGCAGTACCCAGGGGAGTCAGCCCCAGCATTTT. As protein: CASSTQGSQPQHF. J is TRBJ1-5 and V is TRBV28; perhaps TRBD1 as D (6 bases). The germline V gene encodes CDR1 MDHEN and CDR2 SYDVKM. The ends were cut back, 5 bases at V and 6 bases at J, with 11 bases in the middle. CDR3 length: 13 residues.

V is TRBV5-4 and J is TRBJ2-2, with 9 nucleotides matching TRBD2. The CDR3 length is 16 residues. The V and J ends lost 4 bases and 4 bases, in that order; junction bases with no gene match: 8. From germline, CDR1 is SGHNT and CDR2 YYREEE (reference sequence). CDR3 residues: CASSPGVAGATGELFF. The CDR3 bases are TGTGCCAGCAGCCCCGGGGTAGCGGGAGCCACCGGGGAGCTGTTTTTT.

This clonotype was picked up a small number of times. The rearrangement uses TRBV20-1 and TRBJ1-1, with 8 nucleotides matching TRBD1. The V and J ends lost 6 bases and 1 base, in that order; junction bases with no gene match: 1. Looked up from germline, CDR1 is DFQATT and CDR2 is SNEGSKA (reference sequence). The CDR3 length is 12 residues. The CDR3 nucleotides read TGCAGTGCCACAGGGGGGAACACTGAAGCTTTCTTT. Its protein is CSATGGNTEAFF.

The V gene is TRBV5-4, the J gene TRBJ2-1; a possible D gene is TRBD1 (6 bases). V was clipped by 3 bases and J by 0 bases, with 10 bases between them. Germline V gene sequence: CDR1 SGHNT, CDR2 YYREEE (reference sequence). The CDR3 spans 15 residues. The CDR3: CASSSGQPSYNEQFF. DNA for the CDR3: TGTGCCAGCAGCTCCGGACAGCCCTCCTACAATGAGCAGTTCTTC.

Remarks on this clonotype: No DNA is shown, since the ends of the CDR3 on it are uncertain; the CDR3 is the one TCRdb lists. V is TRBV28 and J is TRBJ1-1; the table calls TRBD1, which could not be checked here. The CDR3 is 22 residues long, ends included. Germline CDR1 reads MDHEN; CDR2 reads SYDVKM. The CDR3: CASRPGDESYEQYFGPGTEAFF.

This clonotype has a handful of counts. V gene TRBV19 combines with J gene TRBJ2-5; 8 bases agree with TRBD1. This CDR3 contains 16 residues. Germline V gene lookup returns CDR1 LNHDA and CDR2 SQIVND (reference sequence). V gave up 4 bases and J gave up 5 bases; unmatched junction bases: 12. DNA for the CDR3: TGTGCCAGTAGTACTGGACAGGGAGGAGGAGCGGAGACCCAGTACTTC. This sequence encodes CASSTGQGGGAETQYF.

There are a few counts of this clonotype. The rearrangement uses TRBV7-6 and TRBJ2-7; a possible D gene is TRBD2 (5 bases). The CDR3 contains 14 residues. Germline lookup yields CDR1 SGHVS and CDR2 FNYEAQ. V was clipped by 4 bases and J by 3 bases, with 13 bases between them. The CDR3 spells CASSSEGRHYEQYF. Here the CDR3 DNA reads TGTGCCAGCAGCTCAGAGGGCCGCCACTACGAGCAGTACTTC.

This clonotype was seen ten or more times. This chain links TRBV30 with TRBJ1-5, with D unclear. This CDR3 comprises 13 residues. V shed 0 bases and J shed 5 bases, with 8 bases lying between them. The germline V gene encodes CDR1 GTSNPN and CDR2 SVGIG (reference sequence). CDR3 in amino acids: CAWSVRGDQPQHF. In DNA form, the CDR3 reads TGTGCCTGGAGTGTACGGGGAGATCAGCCCCAGCATTTT.

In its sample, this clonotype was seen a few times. As DNA, the CDR3 is TGCAGCGTGAGGGAGGGAGGAGGACTAGCGGGAACCCAGTTCTTC. This gives the protein CSVREGGGLAGTQFF. The chain employs TRBV29-1 and TRBJ2-1, with 12 positions matching TRBD2. J gave up 13 bases and V 6 bases, and 16 bases lay outside the gene matches. This CDR3 is built from 15 residues. Germline CDR1 SQVTM, CDR2 ANQGSEA.

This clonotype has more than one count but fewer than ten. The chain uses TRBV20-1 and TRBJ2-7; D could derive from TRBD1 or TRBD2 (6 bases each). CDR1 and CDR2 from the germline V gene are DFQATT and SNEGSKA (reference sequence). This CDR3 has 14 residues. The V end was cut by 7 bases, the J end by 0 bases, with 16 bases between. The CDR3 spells CSVRRDISSYEQYF. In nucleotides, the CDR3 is TGCAGTGTTAGGCGGGACATTAGCTCCTACGAGCAGTACTTC.

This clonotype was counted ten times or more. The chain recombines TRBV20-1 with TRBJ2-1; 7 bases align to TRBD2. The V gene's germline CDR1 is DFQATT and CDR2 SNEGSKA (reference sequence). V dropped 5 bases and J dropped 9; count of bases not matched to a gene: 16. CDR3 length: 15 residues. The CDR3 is CSAPKAGGSEGEQFF. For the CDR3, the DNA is TGCAGTGCTCCCAAAGCGGGCGGGAGTGAGGGTGAGCAGTTCTTC.

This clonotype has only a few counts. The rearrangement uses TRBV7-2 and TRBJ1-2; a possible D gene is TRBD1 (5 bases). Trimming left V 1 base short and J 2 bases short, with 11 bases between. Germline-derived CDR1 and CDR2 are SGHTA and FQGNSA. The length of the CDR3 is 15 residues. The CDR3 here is CASSLESDTNYGYTF. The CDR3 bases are TGTGCCAGCAGCTTAGAATCGGACACAAACTATGGCTACACCTTC.

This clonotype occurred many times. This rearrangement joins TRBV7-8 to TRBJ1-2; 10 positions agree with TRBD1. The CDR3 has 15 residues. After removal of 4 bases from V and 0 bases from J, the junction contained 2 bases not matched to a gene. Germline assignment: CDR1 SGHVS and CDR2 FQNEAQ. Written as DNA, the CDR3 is TGTGCCAGCAGCTCAGGGACAGGGGCTAACTATGGCTACACCTTC. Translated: CASSSGTGANYGYTF.

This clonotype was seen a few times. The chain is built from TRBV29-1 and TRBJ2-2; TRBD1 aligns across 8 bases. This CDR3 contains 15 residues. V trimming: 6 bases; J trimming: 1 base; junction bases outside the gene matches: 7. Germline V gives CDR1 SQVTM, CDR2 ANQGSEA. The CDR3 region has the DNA TGCAGCGTGATAACCGGGACAGGGAACACCGGGGAGCTGTTTTTT. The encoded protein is CSVITGTGNTGELFF.

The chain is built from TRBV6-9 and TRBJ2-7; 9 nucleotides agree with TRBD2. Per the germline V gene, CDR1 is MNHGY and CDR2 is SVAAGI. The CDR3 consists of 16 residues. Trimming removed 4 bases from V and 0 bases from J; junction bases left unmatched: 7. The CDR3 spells CASSSWREGDSYEQYF. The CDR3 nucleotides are TGTGCCAGCAGTTCCTGGCGGGAGGGCGACTCCTACGAGCAGTACTTC.

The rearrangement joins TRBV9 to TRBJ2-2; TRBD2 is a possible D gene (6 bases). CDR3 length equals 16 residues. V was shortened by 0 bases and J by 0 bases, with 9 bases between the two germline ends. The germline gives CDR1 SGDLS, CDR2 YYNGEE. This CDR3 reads CASSVGGTSNTGELFF. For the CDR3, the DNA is TGTGCCAGCAGCGTAGGAGGGACTTCGAACACCGGGGAGCTGTTTTTT.

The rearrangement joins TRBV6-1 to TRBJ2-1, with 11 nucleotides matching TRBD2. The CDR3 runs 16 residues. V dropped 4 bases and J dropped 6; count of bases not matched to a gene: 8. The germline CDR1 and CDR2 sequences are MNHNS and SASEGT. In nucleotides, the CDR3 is TGTGCCAGCAGTGCCCCGACTAGCGGGACGGTCAATGAGCAGTTCTTC. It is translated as CASSAPTSGTVNEQFF.